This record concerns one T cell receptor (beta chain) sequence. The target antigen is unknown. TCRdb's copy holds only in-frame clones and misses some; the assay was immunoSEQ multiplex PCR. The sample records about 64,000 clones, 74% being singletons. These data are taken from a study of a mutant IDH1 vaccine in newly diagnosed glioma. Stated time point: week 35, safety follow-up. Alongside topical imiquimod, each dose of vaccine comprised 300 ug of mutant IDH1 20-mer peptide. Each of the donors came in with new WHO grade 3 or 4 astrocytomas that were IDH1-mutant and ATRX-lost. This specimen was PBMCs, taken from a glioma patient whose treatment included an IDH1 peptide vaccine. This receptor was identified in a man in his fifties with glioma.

The CDR3 loop is CASSSTAGGEKLFF. CDR3 bases: TGTGCCAGCAGCTCGACAGCGGGGGGTGAAAAACTGTTTTTT. This chain links TRBV6-5 with TRBJ1-4; possibly TRBD1 for D (5 bases). V gave up 6 bases and J gave up 7 bases, with 15 bases separating them. Germline V gene lookup returns CDR1 MNHEY and CDR2 SVGAGI. This CDR3 has 14 amino acids.